This TCR beta chain is drawn from a study of blood T cell repertoires in COVID-19. The assay was immunoSEQ multiplex PCR, and TCRdb's table has in-frame clones only and misses some. The sample contains about 340,000 clones, about 90% of which appear only once. V shed 4 bases, J shed 4 bases, and the junction held 7 bases outside the gene matches. Germline-derived CDR1 and CDR2 are SGDLS and YYNGEE. This CDR3 is 15 amino acids long. This chain links TRBV9 with TRBJ2-1; 8 bases agree with TRBD1. Sequenced: peripheral blood. The origin of this receptor is a woman between 50 and 59 years old with COVID-19, enrolled during active disease. The DNA of the CDR3 is TGTGCCAGCAGCTCCACGGGACAGGAGTACAATGAGCAGTTCTTC. Translation: CASSSTGQEYNEQFF.